A selection of T cell receptor beta chains follows, all from one sample in a study of prognosis after radiotherapy for stage I lung cancer. TCRdb used MiXCR to reprocess the multiplex PCR reads, holding one entry per CDR3 protein. The sample lists 20,000 to 25,000 distinct CDR3 sequences, about two fifths occurring once. The sequenced sample was PBMCs, obtained before or after stereotactic body radiation therapy (not recorded which). The receptors shown here come from a donor older than 45 with non-small cell lung cancer. Each CDR3 is given with its conserved first and last residue. The order of the fields is clone size, J gene, V gene, D gene, CDR3 DNA, CDR3 protein. D genes are given only for firm matches. Some rows mark clone size as missing; the rest say once, few, many or name a class of expanded clone.

>many|TRBJ1-2|TRBV18|.
TGTGCCAGCTACACCGGGAACTATGGCTACACCTTC
CASYTGNYGYTF
>.|TRBJ2-2|TRBV28|TRBD2
TGTGCCAGCAGTCTAGCGGGAGGGCCTATCACCGGGGAGCTGTTTTTT
CASSLAGGPITGELFF
>once|TRBJ2-7|TRBV19|TRBD2
TGTGCCAGTAGTAAGGGGACTAGCGGGAGCATGTACTTC
CASSKGTSGSMYF
>many|TRBJ2-5|TRBV3-1|.
TGTGCCAGCAGCTCCCGCGGAGAGCAGACCCAGTACTTC
CASSSRGEQTQYF
>.|TRBJ1-6|TRBV6-2/TRBV6-3|.
TGTGCCAGCAGAAAGGGGCATAATTCACCCATCCACTTT
CASRKGHNSPIHF
>many|TRBJ2-7|TRBV11-2|.
TGTGCCAGCAGCTTAGATCTGGCTAGCGAGTACTTC
CASSLDLASEYF
>.|TRBJ1-5|TRBV6-9|.
TGTGCCAGCATTTACTGGGGTCGGGGGCCCCAGCATTTT
CASIYWGRGPQHF
>medium-sized|TRBJ2-7|TRBV5-1|TRBD2
TGCGCCAGCAGCTGGGAGGGGACTTCCTACGAGCAGTACTTC
CASSWEGTSYEQYF
>many|TRBJ2-7|TRBV18|.
TGTGCCAGCTCATCCTACCGGGACGGAATTTACGAGCAGTACTTC
CASSSYRDGIYEQYF
>many|TRBJ2-1|TRBV20-1|TRBD2
TGCAGTGCTAGAGATTTATCGGGAGGGGGTCTCAATGAGCAGTTCTTC
CSARDLSGGGLNEQFF
>many|TRBJ2-4|TRBV5-8|TRBD2
TGTGCCAGCAGCTTGGCCGGGGGGGGGTCCATTCAGTACTTC
CASSLAGGGSIQYF
>medium-sized|TRBJ1-2|TRBV20-1|TRBD1
TGCAGTGCACCATCCCAGGGGGCGAAGGATAATGGCTACACCTTC
CSAPSQGAKDNGYTF
>.|TRBJ1-2|TRBV2|.
TGTGCCTCCGCGAGGGGGGACTCTGGCTACACCTTC
CASARGDSGYTF
>many|TRBJ2-1|TRBV5-1|.
TGCGCCAGCAGCCGGACCTACAATGAGCAGTTCTTC
CASSRTYNEQFF
>.|TRBJ2-1|TRBV7-3|TRBD2
TGTGCCAGCAGCTTGGGACTAGCGAATGAGCAGTTCTTC
CASSLGLANEQFF
>.|TRBJ1-1|TRBV28|TRBD1
TGTGCCAGCAGTCCGCCGGGACAGGGGAGGGGGAACACTGAAGCTTTCTTT
CASSPPGQGRGNTEAFF
>.|TRBJ2-1|TRBV11-1|.
TGTGCCAGCAGCCCACTCGGACTGGCTATCTACAATGAGCAGTTCTTC
CASSPLGLAIYNEQFF
>many|TRBJ1-4|TRBV5-1|.
TGCGCCAGCCCGGGGGCCACAACTAATGAAAAACTGTTTTTT
CASPGATTNEKLFF
>many|TRBJ1-1|TRBV24-1|.
TGTGCCACCAGTGACTCTGGGAACACTGAAGCTTTCTTT
CATSDSGNTEAFF
>many|TRBJ1-1|TRBV28|TRBD1
TGTGCCAGCAGAGATCCAGGGGGGGCATTTGAAGCTTTCTTT
CASRDPGGAFEAFF
>.|TRBJ1-6|TRBV6-2/TRBV6-3|.
TGTGCCAGCACCTCCATGGGGGGATCACCCCTCCACTTT
CASTSMGGSPLHF
>many|TRBJ2-3|TRBV28|TRBD2
TGTGCCAGCAGTTCGACAGGCAAGGGACTAGCGGGAGGGCCTACAGATACGCAGTATTTT
CASSSTGKGLAGGPTDTQYF
>many|TRBJ2-2|TRBV20-1|.
TGCAGCTCCCCCTTGGCCACCGGGGAGCTGTTTTTT
CSSPLATGELFF
>.|TRBJ2-1|TRBV2|TRBD2
TGTGCCAGCACGGGGGGGGTGGGCAATGAGCAGTTCTTC
CASTGGVGNEQFF
>.|TRBJ1-1|TRBV18|TRBD1
TGTGCCAGCTCACAAACCGGGACAGGTGACACTGAAGCTTTCTTT
CASSQTGTGDTEAFF
>.|TRBJ1-2|TRBV6-2/TRBV6-3|TRBD1
TGTGCCATCAGTTCATGGACAGGGGGCCCTTTTGGCTACACCTTC
CAISSWTGGPFGYTF
>.|TRBJ1-2|TRBV12-3/TRBV12-4|TRBD1
TGTGCCAGCAGTGCGACAGGGTCGCATGGCTACACCTTC
CASSATGSHGYTF
>.|TRBJ1-5|TRBV28|.
TGTGCCAGCAGTAAAATCAAGGTCTTCCAGCCCCAGCATTTT
CASSKIKVFQPQHF
>many|TRBJ2-7|TRBV5-4|.
TGTGCCAGCAGCTTGAGTAAGGTTGTTCATGCTCTCTCCTACGAGCAGTACTTC
CASSLSKVVHALSYEQYF
>many|TRBJ1-4|TRBV12-3/TRBV12-4|.
TGTGCCAGCAGCATCCTCGGGGGGCTTAGTGAAAAACTGTTTTTT
CASSILGGLSEKLFF
>.|TRBJ2-7|TRBV6-9|.
TGTTCCAGCAGTTACTCTGGGTACGAGCAGTACTTC
CSSSYSGYEQYF
>.|TRBJ2-1|TRBV6-1|.
TGTGCCAGCAGTGAGATGTCGGGAGATGATGAGCAGTTATTC
CASSEMSGDDEQLF
>.|TRBJ2-7|TRBV9|.
TGTGCCAGCAGCGTGTCCGGGGCGAGAGGATCCGAGCAGTACTTC
CASSVSGARGSEQYF
>.|TRBJ2-7|TRBV20-1|.
TGCAGTGCTAGAGAAGGGGCTAGCGTGAGAGGGGACGAGCAGTACTTC
CSAREGASVRGDEQYF
>many|TRBJ2-1|TRBV12-3/TRBV12-4|.
TGTGCCAGCAGTTTCGGGACAAACAATGAGCAGTTCTTC
CASSFGTNNEQFF
>many|TRBJ2-1|TRBV7-3|TRBD2
TGTGCCAGCAGCTTAGATGGTATAGCGGGATACAATGAGCAGTTCTTC
CASSLDGIAGYNEQFF
>many|TRBJ2-2|TRBV29-1|.
TGCAGCGGGGGACCCAAAGGGGCCGGGGAGCTGTTTTTT
CSGGPKGAGELFF
>.|TRBJ1-1|TRBV2|.
TGTGCCAGCCTTGTATTGGAATCATGTCCCCCAGCTTTCTTT
CASLVLESCPPAFF
>many|TRBJ2-5|TRBV27|TRBD2
TGTGCCAGCAGTTTATCGATGGGTCTAGCGGAAGAGACCCAGTACTTC
CASSLSMGLAEETQYF
>.|TRBJ2-5|TRBV30|.
TGTGCCTGGCTCCGCCGTAAGGCCAAGTACTTC
CAWLRRKAKYF
>many|TRBJ2-2|TRBV19|TRBD1
TGTGCCAGTAGCGCCCCCCGGGACAGCTACACCGGGGAGCTGTTTTTT
CASSAPRDSYTGELFF
>many|TRBJ2-1|TRBV7-9|.
TGTGCCAGCAGCGCCGGCCTAGCAAGTAATGAGCAGTTCTTC
CASSAGLASNEQFF
>many|TRBJ2-3|TRBV20-1|.
TGCAGTGGGACCTGGGACAGCACAGATACGCAGTATTTT
CSGTWDSTDTQYF
>few|TRBJ2-1|TRBV6-1|TRBD1
TGTGCCAGCCGCTCCCAGGGGGCGGCTGATGAGCAGTTCTTC
CASRSQGAADEQFF
>many|TRBJ2-1|TRBV20-1|TRBD1
TGCAGTGCCCGGGGGACAGGAGACTACAATGAGCGGTTCTTC
CSARGTGDYNERFF
>many|TRBJ2-3|TRBV9|.
TGTGCCAGCAGCGTAGTCGATCTTAACGCAGATACGCAGTATTTT
CASSVVDLNADTQYF
>.|TRBJ2-7|TRBV5-1|.
TGCGCCAGCAGCTTGGAGGGGTGGGCCTACGAGCAGTACTTC
CASSLEGWAYEQYF
>few|TRBJ2-3|TRBV27|.
TGTGCCAGCAGTTTAGTGTTAGGGGATACGCAGTATTTT
CASSLVLGDTQYF
>.|TRBJ2-1|TRBV11-2|.
TGTGCCAGCAGGCCTCCAGGGGATGAGAAATTCTTC
CASRPPGDEKFF
>many|TRBJ2-1|TRBV5-1|.
TGCGCCAGCAGCTTTAGCGACGCTGAGCAGTTCTTC
CASSFSDAEQFF
>once|TRBJ2-5|TRBV12-3/TRBV12-4|TRBD2
TGTGCCAGCAGTTTGGCGGGAGTTCAAGAGACCCAGTACTTC
CASSLAGVQETQYF
>many|TRBJ2-7|TRBV30|TRBD2
TGTGCCTGGAGTGAAACTAGCGATTCCTACGAGCAGTACTTC
CAWSETSDSYEQYF
>.|TRBJ1-2|TRBV12-3/TRBV12-4|.
TGTGCCAGCAGTTTCTCACGGGGCTCAAGCGATGGCTACACCTTC
CASSFSRGSSDGYTF